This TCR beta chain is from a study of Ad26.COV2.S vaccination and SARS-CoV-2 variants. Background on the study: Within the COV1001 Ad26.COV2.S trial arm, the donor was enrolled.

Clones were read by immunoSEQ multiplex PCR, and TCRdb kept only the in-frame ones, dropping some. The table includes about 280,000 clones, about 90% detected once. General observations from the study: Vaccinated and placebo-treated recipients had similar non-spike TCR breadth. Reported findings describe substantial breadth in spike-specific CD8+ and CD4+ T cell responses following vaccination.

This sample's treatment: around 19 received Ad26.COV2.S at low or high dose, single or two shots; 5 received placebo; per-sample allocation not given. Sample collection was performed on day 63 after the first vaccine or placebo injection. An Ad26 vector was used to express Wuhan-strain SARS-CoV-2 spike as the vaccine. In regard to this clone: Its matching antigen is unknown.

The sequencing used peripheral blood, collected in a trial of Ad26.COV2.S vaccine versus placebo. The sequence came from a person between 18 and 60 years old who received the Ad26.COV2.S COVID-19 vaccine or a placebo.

The CDR3 here is CSVDMIYNEQFF. The CDR3, as DNA: TGCAGCGTTGATATGATTTACAATGAGCAGTTCTTC. The rearrangement joins TRBV29-1 to TRBJ2-1; D gene uncertain. The germline V and J ends were trimmed by 3 bases and 4 bases, with 7 bases remaining between them. Germline V lookup: CDR1 SQVTM, CDR2 ANQGSEA. This CDR3 comprises 12 residues.